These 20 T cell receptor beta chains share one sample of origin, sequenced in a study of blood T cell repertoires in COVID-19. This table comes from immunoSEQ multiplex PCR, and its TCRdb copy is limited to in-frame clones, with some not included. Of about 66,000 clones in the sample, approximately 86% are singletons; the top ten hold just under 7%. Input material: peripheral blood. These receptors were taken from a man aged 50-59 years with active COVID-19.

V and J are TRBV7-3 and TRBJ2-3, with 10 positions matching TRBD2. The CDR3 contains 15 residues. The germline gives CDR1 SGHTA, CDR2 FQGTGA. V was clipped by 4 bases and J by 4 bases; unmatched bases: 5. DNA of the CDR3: TGTGCCAGCAGCTCCTCTGGACTAGCGGCAGATACGCAGTATTTT. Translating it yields CASSSSGLAADTQYF.

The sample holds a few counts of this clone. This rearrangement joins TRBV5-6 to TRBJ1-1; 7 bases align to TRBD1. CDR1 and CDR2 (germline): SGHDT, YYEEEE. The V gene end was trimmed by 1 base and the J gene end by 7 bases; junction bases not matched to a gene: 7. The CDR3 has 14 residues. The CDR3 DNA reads TGTGCCAGCAGCTTGAGACAGGGTTTCGGTGAAGCTTTCTTT. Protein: CASSLRQGFGEAFF.

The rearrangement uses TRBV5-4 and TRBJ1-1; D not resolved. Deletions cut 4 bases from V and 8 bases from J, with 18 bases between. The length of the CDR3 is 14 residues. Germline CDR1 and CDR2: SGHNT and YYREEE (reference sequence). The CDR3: CASSQFPSGAEAFF. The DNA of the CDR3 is TGTGCCAGCAGCCAGTTCCCGTCAGGCGCAGAAGCTTTCTTT.

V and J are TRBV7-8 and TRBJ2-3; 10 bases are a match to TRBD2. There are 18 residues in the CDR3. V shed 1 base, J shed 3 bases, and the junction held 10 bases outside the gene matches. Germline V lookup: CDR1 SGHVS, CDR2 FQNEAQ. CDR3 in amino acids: CASSLGIISGGSTDTQYF. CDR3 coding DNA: TGTGCCAGCAGCTTAGGTATCATTAGCGGGGGGTCGACAGATACGCAGTATTTT. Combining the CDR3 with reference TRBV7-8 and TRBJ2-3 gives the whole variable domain GAGVSQSPRYKVAKRGQDVALRCDPISGHVSLFWYQQALGQGPEFLTYFQNEAQLDKSGLPSDRFFAERPEGSVSTLKIQRTQQEDSAVYLCASSLGIISGGSTDTQYFGPGTRLTVL.

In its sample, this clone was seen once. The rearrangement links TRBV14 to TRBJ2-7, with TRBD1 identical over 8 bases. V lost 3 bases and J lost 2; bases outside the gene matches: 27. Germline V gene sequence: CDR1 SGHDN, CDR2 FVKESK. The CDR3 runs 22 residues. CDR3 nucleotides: TGTGCCAGCAGCCATATTCCTTCCTATCCCAGCTCCAGGGGGCCTGGCGCCTACGAGCAGTACGTC. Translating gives CASSHIPSYPSSRGPGAYEQYV.

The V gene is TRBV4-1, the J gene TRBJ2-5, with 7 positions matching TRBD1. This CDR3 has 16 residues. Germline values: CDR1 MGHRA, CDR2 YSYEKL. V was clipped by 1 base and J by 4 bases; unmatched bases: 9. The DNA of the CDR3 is TGCGCCAGCAGCCAAGCACAGGGGCGTCGTGGAGAGACCCAGTACTTC. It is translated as CASSQAQGRRGETQYF.

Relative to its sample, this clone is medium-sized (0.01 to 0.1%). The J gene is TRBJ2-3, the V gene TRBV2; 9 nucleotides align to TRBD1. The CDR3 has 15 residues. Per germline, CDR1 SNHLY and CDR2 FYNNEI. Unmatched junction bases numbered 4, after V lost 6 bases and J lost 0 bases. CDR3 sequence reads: CASRLQGASTDTQYF. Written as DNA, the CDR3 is TGTGCCAGCAGACTACAGGGGGCGAGCACAGATACGCAGTATTTT.

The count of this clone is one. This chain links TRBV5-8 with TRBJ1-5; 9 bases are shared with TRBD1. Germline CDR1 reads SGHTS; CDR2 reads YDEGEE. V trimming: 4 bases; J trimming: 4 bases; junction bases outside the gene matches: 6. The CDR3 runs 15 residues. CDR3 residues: CASSPGTGYNQPQHF. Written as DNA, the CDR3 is TGTGCCAGCAGCCCCGGGACAGGGTATAATCAGCCCCAGCATTTT.

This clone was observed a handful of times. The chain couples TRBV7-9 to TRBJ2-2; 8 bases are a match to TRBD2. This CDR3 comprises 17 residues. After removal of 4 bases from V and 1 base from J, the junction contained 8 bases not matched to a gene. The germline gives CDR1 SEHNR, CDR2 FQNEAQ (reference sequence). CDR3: CASSSLRGRRNTGELFF. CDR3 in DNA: TGTGCCAGCAGCTCCCTCCGCGGGAGGAGGAACACCGGGGAGCTGTTTTTT.

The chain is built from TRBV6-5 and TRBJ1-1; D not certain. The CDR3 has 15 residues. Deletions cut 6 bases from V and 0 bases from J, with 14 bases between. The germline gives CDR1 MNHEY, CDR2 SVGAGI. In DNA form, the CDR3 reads TGTGCCAGCAGAACTATCCCTGACGTGAACACTGAAGCTTTCTTT. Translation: CASRTIPDVNTEAFF.

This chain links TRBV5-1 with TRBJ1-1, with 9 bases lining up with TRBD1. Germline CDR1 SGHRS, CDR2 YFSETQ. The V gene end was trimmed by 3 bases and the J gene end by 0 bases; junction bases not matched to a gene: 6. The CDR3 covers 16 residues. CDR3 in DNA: TGCGCCAGCAGCTCAACAGGGGGCCCTATGAACACTGAAGCTTTCTTT. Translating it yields CASSSTGGPMNTEAFF.

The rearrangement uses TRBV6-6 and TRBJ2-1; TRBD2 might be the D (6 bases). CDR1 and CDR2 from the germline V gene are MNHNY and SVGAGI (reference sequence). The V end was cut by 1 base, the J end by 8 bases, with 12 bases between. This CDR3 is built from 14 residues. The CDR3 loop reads CASSYLGGLDEQFF. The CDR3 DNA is TGTGCCAGCAGTTACTTGGGGGGTTTAGATGAGCAGTTCTTC.

CDR3 DNA: TGTGCCAGCAGCTTCCGGGGCTCCTACAATGAGCAGTTCTTC. Residues: CASSFRGSYNEQFF. V is TRBV5-6 and J is TRBJ2-1; perhaps TRBD2 as D (5 bases). The CDR3 loop spans 14 amino acids. The V end lost 2 bases, the J end lost 0 bases, and 6 bases lay between the germline ends. CDR1 and CDR2 (germline): SGHDT, YYEEEE. Combining the CDR3 with reference TRBV5-6 and TRBJ2-1 gives the whole variable domain DAGVTQSPTHLIKTRGQQVTLRCSPKSGHDTVSWYQQALGQGPQFIFQYYEEEERQRGNFPDRFSGHQFPNYSSELNVNALLLGDSALYLCASSFRGSYNEQFFGPGTRLTVL.

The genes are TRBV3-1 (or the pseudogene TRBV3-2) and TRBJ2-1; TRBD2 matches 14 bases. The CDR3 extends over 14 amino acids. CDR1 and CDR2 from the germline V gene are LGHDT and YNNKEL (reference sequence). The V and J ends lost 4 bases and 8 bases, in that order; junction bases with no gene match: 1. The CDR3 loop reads CASSPGLAGDEQFF. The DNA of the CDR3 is TGTGCCAGCAGCCCGGGACTAGCGGGGGATGAGCAGTTCTTC.

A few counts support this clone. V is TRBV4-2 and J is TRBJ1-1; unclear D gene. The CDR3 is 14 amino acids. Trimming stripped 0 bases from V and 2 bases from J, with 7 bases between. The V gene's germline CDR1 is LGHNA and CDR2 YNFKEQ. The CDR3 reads CASSQDVRNTEAFF. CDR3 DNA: TGTGCCAGCAGCCAAGACGTCAGAAACACTGAAGCTTTCTTT.

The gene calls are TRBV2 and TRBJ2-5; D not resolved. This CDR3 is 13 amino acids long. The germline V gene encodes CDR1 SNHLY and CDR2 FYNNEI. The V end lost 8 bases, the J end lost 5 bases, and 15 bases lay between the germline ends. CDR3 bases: TGTGCCAGCTCCAAGCGAGGCCGTGAGACCCAGTACTTC. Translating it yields CASSKRGRETQYF. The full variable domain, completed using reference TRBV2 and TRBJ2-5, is EPEVTQTPSHQVTQMGQEVILRCVPISNHLYFYWYRQILGQKVEFLVSFYNNEISEKSEIFDDQFSVERPDGSNFTLKIRSTKLEDSAMYFCASSKRGRETQYFGPGTRLLVL.

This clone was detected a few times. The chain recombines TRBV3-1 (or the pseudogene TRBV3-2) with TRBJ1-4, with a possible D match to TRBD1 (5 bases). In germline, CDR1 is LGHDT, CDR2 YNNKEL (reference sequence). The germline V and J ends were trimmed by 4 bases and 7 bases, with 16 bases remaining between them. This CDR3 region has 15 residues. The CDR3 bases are TGTGCCAGCAGCCGCCGACGGGAGAGGGGTGAAAAACTGTTTTTT. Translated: CASSRRRERGEKLFF.

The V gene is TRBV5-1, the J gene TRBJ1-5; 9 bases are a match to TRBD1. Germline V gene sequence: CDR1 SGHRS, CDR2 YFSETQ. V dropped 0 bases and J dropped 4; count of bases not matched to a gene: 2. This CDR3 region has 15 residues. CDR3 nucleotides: TGCGCCAGCAGCTTGGGGGACAGGGAAAATCAGCCCCAGCATTTT. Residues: CASSLGDRENQPQHF. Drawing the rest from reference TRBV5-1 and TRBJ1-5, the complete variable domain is KAGVTQTPRYLIKTRGQQVTLSCSPISGHRSVSWYQQTPGQGLQFLFEYFSETQRNKGNFPGRFSGRQFSNSRSEMNVSTLELGDSALYLCASSLGDRENQPQHFGDGTRLSIL.

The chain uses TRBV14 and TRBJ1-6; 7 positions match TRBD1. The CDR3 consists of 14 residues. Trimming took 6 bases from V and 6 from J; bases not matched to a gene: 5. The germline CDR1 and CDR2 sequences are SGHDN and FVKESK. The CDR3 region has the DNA TGTGCCAGCAGTCGACAGGGACGTAATTCACCCCTCCACTTT. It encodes CASSRQGRNSPLHF.

CDR3 residues: CASSYLAGVGNEQFF. The CDR3 coding sequence is TGCGCCAGCAGTTACCTAGCGGGAGTGGGCAATGAGCAGTTCTTC. This chain connects TRBV5-1 to TRBJ2-1; 10 nucleotides match TRBD2. The trim removed 5 bases at V and 6 bases at J, leaving 8 bases unmatched. CDR1 is SGHRS, CDR2 YFSETQ, per germline. The CDR3 contains 15 residues. The entire variable domain, with the rest obtained from reference TRBV5-1 and TRBJ2-1, is as follows: KAGVTQTPRYLIKTRGQQVTLSCSPISGHRSVSWYQQTPGQGLQFLFEYFSETQRNKGNFPGRFSGRQFSNSRSEMNVSTLELGDSALYLCASSYLAGVGNEQFFGPGTRLTVL.